The 6 T cell receptor beta chains listed next were all sequenced from one sample in a study of blood T cell repertoires in COVID-19. Assay used: immunoSEQ multiplex PCR; TCRdb lists only in-frame clones, some missing. The table includes roughly 96,000 clones, about 80% detected once. The source material was peripheral blood. All receptors derive from a man aged 55 to 70 with acute or convalescent COVID-19.

The chain joins TRBV2 to TRBJ2-3, with D possibly matching TRBD1 (5 bases). Germline CDR1 SNHLY, CDR2 FYNNEI. The germline V and J ends were trimmed by 4 bases and 2 bases, with 10 bases remaining between them. CDR3 length: 14 residues. CDR3 in DNA: TGTGCCAGCAGTGCGGACAAGATCACAGATACGCAGTATTTT. Protein: CASSADKITDTQYF.

The gene calls are TRBV2 and TRBJ2-2; possibly TRBD2 for D (6 bases). The germline V gene encodes CDR1 SNHLY and CDR2 FYNNEI. This CDR3 comprises 14 residues. Trimming pared 4 bases from V and 4 bases from J, leaving 10 bases between. Here the CDR3 DNA reads TGTGCCAGCAGTGCCCAGGGAGGCACCGGGGAGCTGTTTTTT. This sequence encodes CASSAQGGTGELFF.

V and J are TRBV5-1 and TRBJ2-7; TRBD1 aligns across 7 bases. The V segment lost 2 bases and the J segment 3 bases; nucleotides outside the gene matches: 5. This CDR3 has 14 amino acids. From germline, CDR1 is SGHRS and CDR2 YFSETQ. The CDR3 loop reads CASSFWTGDYEQYV. CDR3 nucleotides: TGCGCCAGCAGCTTTTGGACAGGAGACTACGAGCAGTACGTC.

This chain links TRBV13 with TRBJ2-5, with 7 nucleotides matching TRBD2. CDR3 length equals 14 residues. Germline trimming cut 1 base from V and 5 bases from J; bases unmatched to any gene: 4. In germline, CDR1 is PRHDT, CDR2 FYEKMQ (reference sequence). This chain's CDR3 is CASSLEGGPETQYF. Written as DNA, the CDR3 is TGTGCCAGCAGCTTAGAGGGAGGGCCGGAGACCCAGTACTTC. Drawing the rest from reference TRBV13 and TRBJ2-5, the complete variable domain is AAGVIQSPRHLIKEKRETATLKCYPIPRHDTVYWYQQGPGQDPQFLISFYEKMQSDKGSIPDRFSAQQFSDYHSELNMSSLELGDSALYFCASSLEGGPETQYFGPGTRLLVL.

By proportion, this clone is medium-sized (0.01 to 0.1%). This chain connects TRBV25-1 to TRBJ2-1, with TRBD2 matching over 10 bases. This CDR3 contains 17 residues. The germline CDR1 and CDR2 sequences are MGHDK and SYGVNS. V dropped 1 base and J dropped 8; count of bases not matched to a gene: 11. The CDR3 nucleotides are TGTGCCAGCAGTGAATTGGGGGGGCCAGCGGGAGGGTATGAGCAGTTCTTC. Encoded protein: CASSELGGPAGGYEQFF.

This chain connects TRBV18 to TRBJ2-1; tentative D call: TRBD2 (5 bases). Trimming removed 6 bases from V and 1 base from J, with 13 bases in between. The CDR3 has 15 amino acids. Germline loops: CDR1 KGHSH, CDR2 LQKENI. CDR3 sequence: CASSRLEGSYNEQFF. CDR3 coding DNA: TGTGCCAGCTCCCGCCTAGAGGGATCCTACAATGAGCAGTTCTTC.